This TCR beta chain was observed in a study of blood T cells in healthy people across ages. Of note for this clonotype: The junction shows a germline mismatch at one end, possibly a read error.

Germline loops: CDR1 ENHRY, CDR2 SYGVKD. This CDR3 has 15 amino acids. Primers used in a second PCR of roughly 7 to 11 cycles were a sample-barcoded 5' primer and a J-beta primer mix. TCRdb re-analysed the 5' RACE reads in MiXCR, keeping a single row per CDR3 protein. The sample includes 1,300,000 or so distinct CDR3 sequences, around 59% of them seen just once. Sequenced material: blood. The chain uses TRBV10-3 and TRBJ2-3, with D possibly matching TRBD1 (6 bases). This TCR was recovered from a man aged 18 to 29 in good health. CDR3 residues: CAISESGRDTDAQYF. For the CDR3, the DNA is TGTGCCATCAGTGAGTCGGGACGGGACACAGATGCGCAGTATTTT.